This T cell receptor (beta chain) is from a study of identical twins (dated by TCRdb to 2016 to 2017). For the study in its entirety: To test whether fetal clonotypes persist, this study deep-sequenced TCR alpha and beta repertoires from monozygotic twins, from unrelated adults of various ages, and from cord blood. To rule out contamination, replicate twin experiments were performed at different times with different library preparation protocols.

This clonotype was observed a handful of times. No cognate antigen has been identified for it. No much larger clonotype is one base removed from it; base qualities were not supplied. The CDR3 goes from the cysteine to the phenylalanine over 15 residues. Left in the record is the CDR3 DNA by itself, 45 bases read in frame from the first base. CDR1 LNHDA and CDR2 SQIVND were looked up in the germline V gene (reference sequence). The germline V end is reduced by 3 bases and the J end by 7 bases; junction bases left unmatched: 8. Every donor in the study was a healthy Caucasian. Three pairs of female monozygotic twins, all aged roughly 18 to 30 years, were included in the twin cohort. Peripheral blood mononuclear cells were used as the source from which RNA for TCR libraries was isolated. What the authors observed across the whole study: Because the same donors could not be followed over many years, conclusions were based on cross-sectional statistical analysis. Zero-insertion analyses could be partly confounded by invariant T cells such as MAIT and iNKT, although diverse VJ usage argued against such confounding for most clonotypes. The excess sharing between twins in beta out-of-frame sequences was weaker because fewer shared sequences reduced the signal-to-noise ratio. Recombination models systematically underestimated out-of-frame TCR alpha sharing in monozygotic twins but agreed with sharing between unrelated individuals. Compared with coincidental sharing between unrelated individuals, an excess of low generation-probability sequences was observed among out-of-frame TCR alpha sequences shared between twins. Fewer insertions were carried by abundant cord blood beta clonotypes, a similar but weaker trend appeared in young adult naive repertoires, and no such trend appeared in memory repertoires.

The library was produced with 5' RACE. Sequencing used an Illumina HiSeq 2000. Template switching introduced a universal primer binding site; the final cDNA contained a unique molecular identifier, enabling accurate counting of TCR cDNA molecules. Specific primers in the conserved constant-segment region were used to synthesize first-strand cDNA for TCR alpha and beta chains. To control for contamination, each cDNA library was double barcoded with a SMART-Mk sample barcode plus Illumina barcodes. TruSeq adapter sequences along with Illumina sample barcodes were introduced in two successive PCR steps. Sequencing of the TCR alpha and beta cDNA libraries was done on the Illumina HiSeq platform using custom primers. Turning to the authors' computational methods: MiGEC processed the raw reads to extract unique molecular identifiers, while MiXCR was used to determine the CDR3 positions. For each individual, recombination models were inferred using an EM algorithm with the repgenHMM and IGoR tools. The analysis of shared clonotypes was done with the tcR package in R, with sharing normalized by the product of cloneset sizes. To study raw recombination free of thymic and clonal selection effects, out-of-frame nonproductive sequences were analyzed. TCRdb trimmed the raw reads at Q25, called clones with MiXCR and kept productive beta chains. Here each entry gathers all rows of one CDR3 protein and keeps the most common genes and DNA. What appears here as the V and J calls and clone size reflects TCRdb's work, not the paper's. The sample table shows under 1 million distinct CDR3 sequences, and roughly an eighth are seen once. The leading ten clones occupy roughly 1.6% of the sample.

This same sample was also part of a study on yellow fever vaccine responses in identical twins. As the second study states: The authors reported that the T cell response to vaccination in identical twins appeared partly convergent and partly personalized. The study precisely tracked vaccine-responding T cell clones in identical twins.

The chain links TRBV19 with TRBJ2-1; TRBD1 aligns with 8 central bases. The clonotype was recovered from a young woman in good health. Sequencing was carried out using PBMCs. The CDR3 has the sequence CASSIRQGAWNEQFF. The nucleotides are TGTGCCAGTAGTATTCGGCAGGGGGCGTGGAATGAGCAGTTCTTC. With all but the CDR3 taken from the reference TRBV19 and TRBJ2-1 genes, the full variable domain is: DGGITQSPKYLFRKEGQNVTLSCEQNLNHDAMYWYRQDPGQGLRLIYYSQIVNDFQKGDIAEGYSVSREKKESFPLTVTSAQKNPTAFYLCASSIRQGAWNEQFFGPGTRLTVL.